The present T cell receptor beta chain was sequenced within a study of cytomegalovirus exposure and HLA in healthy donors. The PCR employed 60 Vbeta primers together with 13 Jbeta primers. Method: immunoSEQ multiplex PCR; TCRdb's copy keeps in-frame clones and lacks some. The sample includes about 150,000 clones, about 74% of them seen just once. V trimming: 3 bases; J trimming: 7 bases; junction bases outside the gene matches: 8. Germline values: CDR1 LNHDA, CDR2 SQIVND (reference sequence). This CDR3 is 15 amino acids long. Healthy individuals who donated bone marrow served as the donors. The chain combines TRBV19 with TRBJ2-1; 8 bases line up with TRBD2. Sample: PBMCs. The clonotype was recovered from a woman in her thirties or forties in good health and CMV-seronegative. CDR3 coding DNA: TGTGCCAGTAGTATCGACAGCGGGAGCGGAAATGAGCAGTTCTTC. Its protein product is CASSIDSGSGNEQFF.